This T cell receptor beta chain was sequenced for a study of blood T cell repertoires in COVID-19. The wider study: Acute-phase and convalescent COVID-19 samples originated in the United States, Italy and Spain. T cells, B-cell-depleted T cells, or PBMCs provided the cDNA or gDNA that served as material.

Authors' methods: Using reference gene primer amplification, nucleated cell counts were estimated. TCRdb's table, derived via immunoSEQ multiplex PCR, lists solely in-frame clones and lacks some. For V, J and clone size, that table is used; D and trimming come from the DNA. Of about 200,000 clones listed, about 88% are singletons. This CDR3 contains 14 residues. From germline, CDR1 is SGHVS and CDR2 FNYEAQ. Trimming pared 2 bases from V and 0 bases from J, leaving 6 bases between. The chain recombines TRBV7-6 with TRBJ2-3; D is perhaps TRBD1 (6 bases). The receptor was derived from a man in his sixties with acute or convalescent COVID-19. The sample taken for sequencing was peripheral blood. This chain's CDR3 is CASSLQGSTDTQYF. CDR3 DNA sequence: TGTGCCAGCAGCTTACAGGGGAGCACAGATACGCAGTATTTT.